Sequencing of this T cell receptor beta chain was carried out in a study of tumor-infiltrating lymphocytes in primary liver carcinoma. The study's findings and limits: The overlap of tumor-adjacent and tumor-blood pairs was smaller than that of tumor region pairs. Only about 7.5-24% of top clones were detected in all five tumor regions. Tumors had a top-250-clone fraction that was significantly higher than blood (p = 0.039).

cDNA specific to TCR beta was made from about 550 ng of total RNA, with a constant-region primer employed for priming. Three-round nested multiplex PCR performed with slightly modified ARM-PCR produced the TCR beta libraries. Primers for the first two PCR rounds were TRBV1-TRBV30 forward primers and a C-beta reverse primer (about 10 cycles per round). In TCRdb, the multiplex PCR reads were re-called with MiXCR into one record per CDR3 protein. The table records 100,000 or so distinct CDR3 sequences, 65% to 75% of them present only once. Notes on this clonotype: The antigen remains unidentified. In this CDR3 the conserved last residue, phenylalanine or tryptophan, is missing, so a read error is likely. The DNA is left out, because the CDR3 cannot be placed on it with certainty; the CDR3 is given as TCRdb lists it.

CDR1 SGHAT and CDR2 FQNNGV come from the germline V gene. The CDR3 is 16 residues long, ends included. Total RNA and DNA came together from about 21-30 mg of bulk tissue without cell sorting. No patient had received treatment, and all had chronic HBV infection. This sequence joins TRBV11-2 and TRBJ2-5; the D segment call TRBD2 is taken from the table without a DNA check. Sequences were obtained from liver tumor tissue from sampling region 2. Subset noted: tumor region T2, inferior pole. The source is a woman in her sixties with primary liver carcinoma and hepatitis B virus infection. The CDR3 reads CASSLRLAEYQETQYL.